These 5 T cell receptor beta chains were all obtained from the same sample, sequenced in a study of blood T cell repertoires in COVID-19. Assay used: immunoSEQ multiplex PCR; TCRdb lists only in-frame clones, some missing. The profile shows 150,000 to 200,000 clones, approximately 80% of them singletons. Sequencing used PBMCs or T cells enriched from blood (not recorded which). These receptors came from a woman aged 60-75 years with acute COVID-19.

The chain has TRBV3-1 (or the pseudogene TRBV3-2) and TRBJ2-1, with D possibly TRBD1 on 5 matching bases. The CDR3 loop spans 19 amino acids. Trimming pared 2 bases from V and 7 bases from J, leaving 27 bases between. Germline V gene sequence: CDR1 LGHDT, CDR2 YNNKEL (reference sequence). The CDR3, as DNA: TGTGCCAGCAGCCAAACAGGACCAGGGAATCAGAAACAAAATAATGAGCAGTTCTTC. Translating gives CASSQTGPGNQKQNNEQFF.

The V gene is TRBV6-5, the J gene TRBJ2-1; D is uncertain. The CDR3 has 15 amino acids. Germline lookup yields CDR1 MNHEY and CDR2 SVGAGI. V lost 0 bases and J 2 bases, leaving 8 bases between the germline ends. CDR3 loop: CASSYSLAAYNEQFF. The CDR3 coding sequence is TGTGCCAGCAGTTACTCCCTCGCGGCCTACAATGAGCAGTTCTTC.

This chain connects TRBV12-3 or TRBV12-4 to TRBJ1-5, with D uncertain. This CDR3 region has 12 residues. Trimming removed 3 bases from V and 7 bases from J, with 7 bases in between. CDR3 in amino acids: CASSFERQPQHF. The CDR3 DNA follows: TGTGCCAGCAGTTTTGAGCGACAGCCCCAGCATTTT.

Details on this clone: This specimen includes other DNA sequences encoding the same CDR3. Here the CDR3 reads CASSPGENQPQHF. The CDR3 DNA follows: TGTGCCAGCTCCCCTGGGGAGAATCAGCCCCAGCATTTT. The chain employs TRBV18 and TRBJ1-5; unclear D gene. This CDR3 contains 13 residues. Deletions cut 6 bases from V and 4 bases from J, with 10 bases between. Germline-derived CDR1 and CDR2 are KGHSH and LQKENI.

J is TRBJ2-1 and V is TRBV6-5; perhaps TRBD1 as D (5 bases). Germline V CDR1 and CDR2: MNHEY, SVGAGI. V lost 4 bases, J lost 12 bases, and 16 bases lay in between. There are 13 residues in the CDR3. The CDR3 bases are TGTGCCAGCAGTTTGCGACAGAACCTTGGGCAGTTCTTC. It specifies CASSLRQNLGQFF.